This T cell receptor (beta chain) was documented in a study of long-term antiretroviral therapy in people with HIV. Whole-study findings and limits: Collection spanned 2004 to 2017; ART regimens may be less effective than current ones. Missing from the dataset were any data on ART adherence, viral resistance or therapy changes.

To note about this clone: Its antigen is not known.

Survey level was the resolution at which the v3.0 immunoSEQ assay ran. This table comes from immunoSEQ multiplex PCR, and its TCRdb copy is limited to in-frame clones, with some not included. The data show about 25,000 clones, 86% seen once. The V gene's germline CDR1 is SNHLY and CDR2 FYNNEI. The CDR3 spans 15 residues. Trimming left V 3 bases short and J 1 base short, with 11 bases between. The chain uses TRBV2 and TRBJ2-3; D is perhaps TRBD2 (6 bases). The input for sequencing was unsorted PBMCs, taken 1.9 years after starting antiretroviral therapy. This TCR came from a woman aged 30 to 39 with HIV. The chain's CDR3 is CASSDSSVRTDTQYF. In DNA form, the CDR3 reads TGTGCCAGCAGTGATTCTAGCGTCCGCACAGATACGCAGTATTTT.